The clone carrying this T cell receptor beta chain has a handful of counts. The antigen remains unidentified. Individual cDNA molecules received unique molecular identifiers during library preparation. TCRdb re-analysed the 5' RACE reads in MiXCR, keeping a single row per CDR3 protein. Of 65,000 to 80,000 distinct CDR3 sequences in the sample, roughly 13% are singletons; the top ten hold around 1.2%. This sample is drawn from a study of early T cells in non-severe SARS-CoV-2 infection. Study-wide background: The sequenced material was bulk RNA from unsorted whole blood, and its chains were unpaired. The study, taken as a whole, reports: Private and CD4 specificities were missed by VDJdb matching, which favored anti-spike CD8 responses.

The CDR3 has 12 residues. Trimming cost V 3 bases and J 9 bases, with 9 bases left between them. Germline V gives CDR1 DFQATT, CDR2 SNEGSKA (reference sequence). The chain links TRBV20-1 to TRBJ1-6; D gene uncertain. This receptor was obtained from an adult who was a healthcare worker with PCR-confirmed SARS-CoV-2 infection or an uninfected control (not recorded which). Sequencing was performed on whole blood. The CDR3, as DNA: TGCAGTGCTAGGGAGGGCGGTTCACCCCTCCACTTT. Translation: CSAREGGSPLHF.